The 19 T cell receptor beta chains presented below share a single source sample, sequenced in a study of blood T cell repertoires in COVID-19. The table came from immunoSEQ multiplex PCR; TCRdb's copy has only in-frame clones and leaves some out. Counted here are about 150,000 clones, approximately 80% occurring once; the ten biggest clones make up 25% to 30%. The sample taken for sequencing was peripheral blood. The receptor set was obtained from a woman in her fifties or sixties with acute or convalescent COVID-19.

The chain is built from TRBV4-1 and TRBJ1-5; TRBD1 matches 7 bases. The V segment lost 1 base and the J segment 4 bases; nucleotides outside the gene matches: 7. The CDR3 sequence is 16 residues long. The V gene's germline CDR1 is MGHRA and CDR2 YSYEKL. Written as DNA, the CDR3 is TGCGCCAGCAGCCAAGTTCCGACAGGGTCAAATCAGCCCCAGCATTTT. It translates to CASSQVPTGSNQPQHF.

J is TRBJ2-3 and V is TRBV24-1; the D is unclear. The CDR3 extends over 14 amino acids. V lost 2 bases, J lost 0 bases, and 5 bases lay in between. In germline, CDR1 is KGHDR, CDR2 SFDVKD. CDR3 nucleotides: TGTGCCACCAGTGATTGGGCTAGCACAGATACGCAGTATTTT. Protein: CATSDWASTDTQYF.

V and J are TRBV6-1 and TRBJ2-5; 12 nucleotides agree with TRBD2. From germline, CDR1 is MNHNS and CDR2 SASEGT. CDR3 length: 16 amino acids. Losses at the gene ends were 4 bases for V and 5 bases for J; bases not matched to a gene: 8. The CDR3 DNA sequence: TGTGCCAGCAGTGTTCGACTAGCGGGGGCCCCGGAGACCCAGTACTTC. It yields the protein CASSVRLAGAPETQYF.

The gene calls are TRBV6-5 and TRBJ1-2; 10 bases agree with TRBD1. This CDR3 spans 13 amino acids. Losses at the gene ends were 5 bases for V and 8 bases for J; bases not matched to a gene: 5. CDR1 MNHEY and CDR2 SVGAGI come from the germline V gene. In DNA form, the CDR3 reads TGTGCCAGCAGTCAGACAGGGGGCTTGGGCTACACCTTC. The encoded protein is CASSQTGGLGYTF.

The rearrangement links TRBV25-1 to TRBJ2-1, with a possible D match to TRBD1 (5 bases). CDR1 and CDR2 from the germline V gene are MGHDK and SYGVNS. The V end lost 7 bases, the J end lost 6 bases, and 16 bases lay between the germline ends. This CDR3 spans 14 amino acids. This CDR3 is CASKAGLGRNEQFF. The DNA for the CDR3 is TGTGCCAGCAAAGCAGGGCTGGGTCGCAATGAGCAGTTCTTC.

The chain employs TRBV11-2 and TRBJ1-1; TRBD1 might be the D (5 bases). The germline V and J ends were trimmed by 4 bases and 1 base, with 19 bases remaining between them. There are 17 residues in the CDR3. In germline, CDR1 is SGHAT, CDR2 FQNNGV. CDR3 residues: CASSSNFGQTGNTEAFF. CDR3 in DNA: TGTGCCAGCAGCTCCAATTTCGGACAAACTGGGAACACTGAAGCTTTCTTT.

This chain links TRBV6-1 with TRBJ1-1, with D tentatively TRBD1 (6 bases). Trimming pared 1 base from V and 6 bases from J, leaving 15 bases between. In germline, CDR1 is MNHNS, CDR2 SASEGT. The CDR3 extends over 15 amino acids. The CDR3 reads CASSEGRGQTPEAFF. The CDR3 region has the DNA TGTGCCAGCAGTGAAGGCAGAGGACAGACCCCTGAAGCTTTCTTT.

V usage is TRBV2 and J usage is TRBJ1-2, with TRBD1 matching 9 bases. The trim removed 9 bases at V and 5 bases at J, leaving 7 bases unmatched. The CDR3 is 13 amino acids. Germline CDR1 SNHLY, CDR2 FYNNEI. The CDR3 sequence is CARQGAIGYGYTF. In DNA form, the CDR3 reads TGTGCCAGACAGGGGGCCATAGGTTATGGCTACACCTTC.

The chain is built from TRBV18 and TRBJ2-7; D is uncertain. With 0 bases removed from V and 2 bases from J, the gap between germline ends came to 8 bases. Germline V gene lookup returns CDR1 KGHSH and CDR2 LQKENI. The CDR3 consists of 14 residues. The CDR3 DNA reads TGTGCCAGCTCACCACCGGGCAGAACCTACGAGCAGTACGTC. Residues: CASSPPGRTYEQYV.

The V gene is TRBV9, the J gene TRBJ1-1, with 9 bases that match TRBD1. Germline assignment: CDR1 SGDLS and CDR2 YYNGEE. The J segment lost 6 bases and the V segment lost 4 bases, leaving 10 bases of the junction unmatched. This CDR3 comprises 15 residues. The CDR3 protein is CASSPQGQGRSEAFF. In DNA, the CDR3 is TGTGCCAGCAGCCCACAGGGACAGGGACGGTCTGAAGCTTTCTTT. Full variable domain (missing parts from reference TRBV9 and TRBJ1-1): DSGVTQTPKHLITATGQRVTLRCSPRSGDLSVYWYQQSLDQGLQFLIQYYNGEERAKGNILERFSAQQFPDLHSELNLSSLELGDSALYFCASSPQGQGRSEAFFGQGTRLTVV.

V and J are TRBV7-7 and TRBJ1-2, with unresolved D. CDR1 and CDR2 (germline): SSHAT, FNYEAQ (reference sequence). This CDR3 has 14 amino acids. The V and J ends lost 1 base and 3 bases respectively, with 9 bases between them. The CDR3 region is CASSLDRSYYGYTF. The CDR3 region has the DNA TGTGCCAGCAGCTTAGACAGATCCTACTATGGCTACACCTTC. The entire variable domain, with the rest obtained from reference TRBV7-7 and TRBJ1-2, is as follows: GAGVSQSPRYKVTKRGQDVTLRCDPISSHATLYWYQQALGQGPEFLTYFNYEAQPDKSGLPSDRFSAERPEGSISTLTIQRTEQRDSAMYRCASSLDRSYYGYTFGSGTRLTVV.

The chain combines TRBV3-1 (or the pseudogene TRBV3-2) with TRBJ2-1; D might be TRBD1 or TRBD2, each matching 7 bases. The CDR3 contains 15 residues. CDR1 is LGHDT, CDR2 YNNKEL, per germline (reference sequence). The ends were cut back, 5 bases at V and 6 bases at J, with 17 bases in the middle. The CDR3 nucleotides read TGTGCCAGCAGCAAAGGGGGGGACAGACGCAATGAGCAGTTCTTC. Its protein product is CASSKGGDRRNEQFF.

Only a few counts were recorded for this clone. The chain couples TRBV6-6 to TRBJ2-1, with a possible D match to TRBD2 (5 bases). Trimming took 4 bases from V and 9 from J, leaving 13 bases between them. Germline CDR1 MNHNY, CDR2 SVGAGI (reference sequence). The CDR3 runs to 13 residues. CDR3 coding DNA: TGTGCCAGCAGTTCGGACTTCATGGCTGAGCAGTTCTTC. This sequence encodes CASSSDFMAEQFF.

This chain joins TRBV6-1 and TRBJ2-5; 9 bases align to TRBD1. The CDR3 totals 16 residues. The germline gives CDR1 MNHNS, CDR2 SASEGT. The J segment lost 1 base and the V segment lost 3 bases, leaving 6 bases of the junction unmatched. CDR3 bases: TGTGCCAGCAGTGAGGGACAGGGAGCTGGCCAAGAGACCCAGTACTTC. Translating it yields CASSEGQGAGQETQYF.

This clone was recorded only once. The chain is built from TRBV7-2 and TRBJ2-1, with 9 bases that match TRBD2. Trimming cost V 1 base and J 5 bases; bases outside gene matches: 3. The CDR3 covers 15 residues. Germline V gene data show CDR1 as SGHTA and CDR2 as FQGNSA. This CDR3 is CASSLVGTSNNEQFF. The CDR3 nucleotides are TGTGCCAGCAGCTTAGTCGGGACTAGCAACAATGAGCAGTTCTTC.

The chain combines TRBV4-1 with TRBJ1-2; a possible D gene is TRBD1 (5 bases). CDR3 length equals 16 residues. Germline CDR1 and CDR2: MGHRA and YSYEKL. V lost 2 bases and J 3 bases, leaving 16 bases between the germline ends. CDR3 sequence reads: CASSQKGGDSDYGYTF. The CDR3 nucleotides read TGCGCCAGCAGCCAAAAGGGAGGGGATAGCGACTATGGCTACACCTTC.

The chain carries TRBV7-9 and TRBJ1-5; no definite D call. This CDR3 region has 13 residues. Per the germline V gene, CDR1 is SEHNR and CDR2 is FQNEAQ (reference sequence). The ends were cut back, 2 bases at V and 4 bases at J, with 6 bases in the middle. The DNA of the CDR3 is TGTGCCAGCAGCTTACTCTCGAATCAGCCCCAGCATTTT. Its translation is CASSLLSNQPQHF.

The genes are TRBV28 and TRBJ1-3, with TRBD1 as a possible D gene (6 bases). Germline CDR1 reads MDHEN; CDR2 reads SYDVKM. This CDR3 contains 14 residues. The V and J ends lost 5 bases and 4 bases respectively, with 12 bases between them. CDR3 protein: CASSPADRGNTIYF. The CDR3, as DNA: TGTGCCAGCAGTCCCGCGGACAGAGGAAACACCATATATTTT.

The chain recombines TRBV18 with TRBJ1-5, with D hard to call. Trimming shortened V by 4 bases and J by 1 base, and 11 bases separated the two germline ends. The V gene's germline CDR1 is KGHSH and CDR2 LQKENI. The CDR3 consists of 15 residues. The CDR3 region has the DNA TGTGCCAGCTCACACGGGATCCGCAGCAATCAGCCCCAGCATTTT. The encoded protein is CASSHGIRSNQPQHF.